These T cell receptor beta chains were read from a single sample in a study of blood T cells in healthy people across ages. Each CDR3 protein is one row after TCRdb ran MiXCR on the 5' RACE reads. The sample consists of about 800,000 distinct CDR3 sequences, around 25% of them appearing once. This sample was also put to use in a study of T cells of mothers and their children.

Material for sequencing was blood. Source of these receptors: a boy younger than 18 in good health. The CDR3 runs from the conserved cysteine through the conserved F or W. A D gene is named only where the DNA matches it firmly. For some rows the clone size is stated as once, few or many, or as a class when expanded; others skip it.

CDR3 DNA: TGTGCCAGCAGCTTAGTAGAGGGGCGAAGCAATCAGCCCCAGCATTTT
CDR3 protein: CASSLVEGRSNQPQHF
V gene: TRBV7-8
J gene: TRBJ1-5
D gene: NA
clone size: NA

CDR3 DNA: TGTGCCACCAGTGAATCAGGGGGCATGGCTGAAGCTTTCTTT
CDR3 protein: CATSESGGMAEAFF
V gene: TRBV24-1
J gene: TRBJ1-1
D gene: TRBD1
clone size: NA

CDR3 DNA: TGTGCCAGCAGCCAAGTCGGGGGGGCCGGGGAGCTGTTTTTT
CDR3 protein: CASSQVGGAGELFF
V gene: TRBV3-1
J gene: TRBJ2-2
D gene: TRBD2
clone size: NA

CDR3 DNA: TGCAGTGCCGAATCGACAGGGGCCCAATTCTACGAGCAGTACTTC
CDR3 protein: CSAESTGAQFYEQYF
V gene: TRBV20-1
J gene: TRBJ2-7
D gene: TRBD1
clone size: few

CDR3 DNA: TGTGCCAGCAGCTCTTTGATTAGCGGGAGGGCCAGGTCCTACGAGCAGTACTTC
CDR3 protein: CASSSLISGRARSYEQYF
V gene: TRBV7-8
J gene: TRBJ2-7
D gene: TRBD2
clone size: few

CDR3 DNA: TGCGCCAGCAGCCCAAAGCATGGGGATACGCAGTATTTT
CDR3 protein: CASSPKHGDTQYF
V gene: TRBV4-3
J gene: TRBJ2-3
D gene: NA
clone size: NA

CDR3 DNA: TGCGCCAGCAGCCAAGATACGCCGGACAGGGGGTCCTACAATGAGCAGTTCTTC
CDR3 protein: CASSQDTPDRGSYNEQFF
V gene: TRBV4-3
J gene: TRBJ2-1
D gene: TRBD1
clone size: NA

CDR3 DNA: TGTGCCAGCAGTGATTGGTTGGGGGAGACCCAGTACTTC
CDR3 protein: CASSDWLGETQYF
V gene: TRBV6-1
J gene: TRBJ2-5
D gene: NA
clone size: few

CDR3 DNA: TGCGCCAGCAGCAAACAGGGCTACGACGAGCAGTACTTC
CDR3 protein: CASSKQGYDEQYF
V gene: TRBV5-1
J gene: TRBJ2-7
D gene: NA
clone size: few

CDR3 DNA: TGTGCCAGCAGCCCACCCTTCTTAGCGGGGGGCAAGGGAGATACGCAGTATTTT
CDR3 protein: CASSPPFLAGGKGDTQYF
V gene: TRBV11-2
J gene: TRBJ2-3
D gene: TRBD2
clone size: few

CDR3 DNA: TGCGCCAGCAGCCAAGAAGGCGGTCGTGCTTTCGGGCAGTACTTC
CDR3 protein: CASSQEGGRAFGQYF
V gene: TRBV4-3
J gene: TRBJ2-4
D gene: NA
clone size: few

CDR3 DNA: TGTGCCAGCAGCTTAGCGTACGGCGACAATGAGCAGTTCTTC
CDR3 protein: CASSLAYGDNEQFF
V gene: TRBV11-2
J gene: TRBJ2-1
D gene: NA
clone size: NA

CDR3 DNA: TGTGCCAGCAGTTACTCGAGTGGAGCGCGAACCCAGACCCAGTACTTC
CDR3 protein: CASSYSSGARTQTQYF
V gene: TRBV6-5
J gene: TRBJ2-5
D gene: NA
clone size: few

CDR3 DNA: TGCAGTGCTAGAGAAGGCAGGGGAATGAACACTGAAGCTTTCTTT
CDR3 protein: CSAREGRGMNTEAFF
V gene: TRBV20-1
J gene: TRBJ1-1
D gene: NA
clone size: NA

CDR3 DNA: TGTGCCAGCAGTGAAACGCGGGGTGGCGAGCAGTACTTC
CDR3 protein: CASSETRGGEQYF
V gene: TRBV6-1
J gene: TRBJ2-7
D gene: NA
clone size: few

CDR3 DNA: TGTGCCAGCAGTTTACTACAGAGTAAGGTCCAAGAGACCCAGTACTTC
CDR3 protein: CASSLLQSKVQETQYF
V gene: TRBV27
J gene: TRBJ2-5
D gene: NA
clone size: NA

CDR3 DNA: TGTGCCAGCAGCTTAGTGGGACCTTTAAATTCACCCCTCCACTTT
CDR3 protein: CASSLVGPLNSPLHF
V gene: TRBV7-2
J gene: TRBJ1-6
D gene: NA
clone size: NA

CDR3 DNA: TGTGCCAGCAGCCCCCAAGGGCTCTACACAGATACGCAGTATTTT
CDR3 protein: CASSPQGLYTDTQYF
V gene: TRBV6-1
J gene: TRBJ2-3
D gene: NA
clone size: NA

CDR3 DNA: TGTGCCAGCAGCTTCACTAGGGGCGAGCAGTACTTC
CDR3 protein: CASSFTRGEQYF
V gene: TRBV13
J gene: TRBJ2-7
D gene: NA
clone size: few

CDR3 DNA: TGCAGTGCACGGGTCCAAGGGCCGCGGACTGAAGCTTTCTTT
CDR3 protein: CSARVQGPRTEAFF
V gene: TRBV20-1
J gene: TRBJ1-1
D gene: NA
clone size: few

CDR3 DNA: TGTGCCAGTAGTATTTCAGGATTTCAGCCCCAGCATTTT
CDR3 protein: CASSISGFQPQHF
V gene: TRBV19
J gene: TRBJ1-5
D gene: NA
clone size: NA

CDR3 DNA: TGCAGCGTTGACGGGACAGGGTCGAACACCGGGGAGCTGTTTTTT
CDR3 protein: CSVDGTGSNTGELFF
V gene: TRBV29-1
J gene: TRBJ2-2
D gene: TRBD1
clone size: NA

CDR3 DNA: TGTGCCAGCCTCGGACAGGGGAGAGATCAGCCCCAGCATTTT
CDR3 protein: CASLGQGRDQPQHF
V gene: TRBV6-6
J gene: TRBJ1-5
D gene: TRBD1
clone size: few

CDR3 DNA: TGTGCCACCAGTCCGGGACAGGAGAAGAGGGGCTACACCTTC
CDR3 protein: CATSPGQEKRGYTF
V gene: TRBV24-1
J gene: TRBJ1-2
D gene: TRBD1
clone size: NA

CDR3 DNA: TGCGCCAGCAGCTTCGGGACAGGGGGCTCAGGGGCAGATACGCAGTATTTT
CDR3 protein: CASSFGTGGSGADTQYF
V gene: TRBV5-1
J gene: TRBJ2-3
D gene: TRBD1
clone size: NA

CDR3 DNA: TGTGCCAGCAGCTTAGCAGAGGGGGCCTACGAGCAGTACTTC
CDR3 protein: CASSLAEGAYEQYF
V gene: TRBV7-8
J gene: TRBJ2-7
D gene: NA
clone size: few

CDR3 DNA: TGCAGTGCTCTATGGCACGAGCAGTACTTC
CDR3 protein: CSALWHEQYF
V gene: TRBV20-1
J gene: TRBJ2-7
D gene: NA
clone size: once

CDR3 DNA: TGCGCCAGCAGCCTGACAGGGGGTGCGAACACCGGGGAGCTGTTTTTT
CDR3 protein: CASSLTGGANTGELFF
V gene: TRBV5-1
J gene: TRBJ2-2
D gene: TRBD1
clone size: few

CDR3 DNA: TGTGCCAGCAGCTTAGGTACAGACACCTCCTACGAGCAGTACTTC
CDR3 protein: CASSLGTDTSYEQYF
V gene: TRBV11-2
J gene: TRBJ2-7
D gene: NA
clone size: NA

CDR3 DNA: TGTGCCAGCAGCCAAGATCCGGCGGCCCGGGACAATACGCAGTATTTT
CDR3 protein: CASSQDPAARDNTQYF
V gene: TRBV4-2
J gene: TRBJ2-3
D gene: NA
clone size: few

CDR3 DNA: TGCAGCGTTGAAGACCGGGGGACCTACAATGAGCAGTTCTTC
CDR3 protein: CSVEDRGTYNEQFF
V gene: TRBV29-1
J gene: TRBJ2-1
D gene: NA
clone size: few

CDR3 DNA: TGTGCCAGCAGCTTGGCGCCGGGACAGGGCTACAAGCAGTACTTC
CDR3 protein: CASSLAPGQGYKQYF
V gene: TRBV5-6
J gene: TRBJ2-7
D gene: TRBD1
clone size: NA

CDR3 DNA: TGTGCCAGCAGCACCTATGGCGGGACCAATTACAATGAGCAGTTCTTC
CDR3 protein: CASSTYGGTNYNEQFF
V gene: TRBV7-2
J gene: TRBJ2-1
D gene: NA
clone size: NA

CDR3 DNA: TGTGCCAGCAGCCAGGGATCCAGGGGGGAGACCCAGTACTTC
CDR3 protein: CASSQGSRGETQYF
V gene: TRBV3-1
J gene: TRBJ2-5
D gene: TRBD1
clone size: NA

CDR3 DNA: TGTGCCAGCAGCTTAAGGCTAGCGGGAATCGAGCAGTACTTC
CDR3 protein: CASSLRLAGIEQYF
V gene: TRBV7-2
J gene: TRBJ2-7
D gene: TRBD2
clone size: NA

CDR3 DNA: TGTGCCAGCAGCTTAAAGAAGGGCGGGACTAGCGGGGAGGAAAAGGACCAAGAGACCCAGTACTTC
CDR3 protein: CASSLKKGGTSGEEKDQETQYF
V gene: TRBV7-3
J gene: TRBJ2-5
D gene: TRBD2
clone size: few

CDR3 DNA: TGTGCCAGCAGTACCCGGACAGGGGGTTACAATGAGCAGTTCTTC
CDR3 protein: CASSTRTGGYNEQFF
V gene: TRBV28
J gene: TRBJ2-1
D gene: TRBD1
clone size: few

CDR3 DNA: TGCAGCGTAAGGGGACAGTTGGTGACTGAAGCTTTCTTT
CDR3 protein: CSVRGQLVTEAFF
V gene: TRBV29-1
J gene: TRBJ1-1
D gene: TRBD1
clone size: once

CDR3 DNA: TGTGCCAGCAGGTTGGACCTGGCTGGAAACACCATATATTTT
CDR3 protein: CASRLDLAGNTIYF
V gene: TRBV12-3/TRBV12-4
J gene: TRBJ1-3
D gene: NA
clone size: once

CDR3 DNA: TGTGCCAGCAGCTTAGTGGGAGAGTCCTACGAGCAGTACTTC
CDR3 protein: CASSLVGESYEQYF
V gene: TRBV11-2
J gene: TRBJ2-7
D gene: NA
clone size: NA

CDR3 DNA: TGTGCCAGCAGTTCCGGGGGAAACATTCAGTACTTC
CDR3 protein: CASSSGGNIQYF
V gene: TRBV28
J gene: TRBJ2-4
D gene: NA
clone size: few

CDR3 DNA: TGTGCCAGCAGTTTTGGGAACCAGTATTACAATGAGCAGTTCTTC
CDR3 protein: CASSFGNQYYNEQFF
V gene: TRBV28
J gene: TRBJ2-1
D gene: NA
clone size: NA

CDR3 DNA: TGTGCCAGCAGATCCCCAGGGTCCAAAAACATTCAGTACTTC
CDR3 protein: CASRSPGSKNIQYF
V gene: TRBV28
J gene: TRBJ2-4
D gene: NA
clone size: NA

CDR3 DNA: TGTGCCAGCAAATCAGGGACAGGGGCGTTTAGAGGCTACACCTTC
CDR3 protein: CASKSGTGAFRGYTF
V gene: TRBV28
J gene: TRBJ1-2
D gene: TRBD1
clone size: few

CDR3 DNA: TGCGCCAGCAGCTCGCCGGGACGGGGAAAACTGTTTTTT
CDR3 protein: CASSSPGRGKLFF
V gene: TRBV5-1
J gene: TRBJ1-4
D gene: NA
clone size: NA

CDR3 DNA: TGTGCCAGCAGTTCCTTGGGACTAGCGGCCTACGAGCAGTACTTC
CDR3 protein: CASSSLGLAAYEQYF
V gene: TRBV28
J gene: TRBJ2-7
D gene: TRBD2
clone size: NA

CDR3 DNA: TGTGCCAGCAGTCCCCCCCGAGGGGAGCAGTACTTC
CDR3 protein: CASSPPRGEQYF
V gene: TRBV28
J gene: TRBJ2-7
D gene: NA
clone size: few